The rows below give T cell receptor beta chains drawn from one sample of a study of blood T cells in healthy people across ages. TCRdb fed the 5' RACE reads into MiXCR, producing one record per CDR3 protein. The data show roughly 1,700,000 distinct CDR3 sequences, 28% seen once. The sequenced sample was blood. These receptors originate from a woman in her thirties in good health. The CDR3 runs from the conserved cysteine through the conserved F or W. The order of the fields is CDR3 protein, CDR3 DNA, V gene, D gene, J gene, clone size. A D gene is named only where the DNA matches it firmly. Expanded clones are given a class, and other clones once, few, many or no size at all.

CDR3aa: CASRANRGRDYGYTF; CDR3nt: TGTGCCAGCAGGGCTAACAGGGGGCGCGACTATGGCTACACCTTC; v_gene: TRBV12-3/TRBV12-4; d_gene: TRBD1; j_gene: TRBJ1-2; abundance: .
CDR3aa: CSARVGTSGSYEQYF; CDR3nt: TGCAGTGCTAGAGTGGGGACTAGCGGATCCTACGAGCAGTACTTC; v_gene: TRBV20-1; d_gene: TRBD2; j_gene: TRBJ2-7; abundance: .
CDR3aa: CSAVDRGRRGYTF; CDR3nt: TGCAGTGCCGTCGACAGGGGGCGGCGGGGCTACACCTTC; v_gene: TRBV20-1; d_gene: TRBD1; j_gene: TRBJ1-2; abundance: .
CDR3aa: CASSYRDAEVEQYF; CDR3nt: TGTGCCAGCAGTTACCGGGACGCGGAGGTTGAGCAGTACTTC; v_gene: TRBV12-3/TRBV12-4; d_gene: .; j_gene: TRBJ2-4; abundance: few
CDR3aa: CASSPVDRGYEQYF; CDR3nt: TGTGCCAGCAGCCCGGTGGACAGGGGGTACGAGCAGTACTTC; v_gene: TRBV7-6; d_gene: TRBD1; j_gene: TRBJ2-7; abundance: many
CDR3aa: CASRGEAYGYTF; CDR3nt: TGTGCCAGCAGAGGCGAAGCCTATGGCTACACCTTC; v_gene: TRBV2; d_gene: .; j_gene: TRBJ1-2; abundance: .
CDR3aa: CASSLPGMPSYEQYF; CDR3nt: TGTGCCAGCAGCTTGCCAGGGATGCCCTCCTACGAGCAGTACTTC; v_gene: TRBV5-4; d_gene: .; j_gene: TRBJ2-7; abundance: .
CDR3aa: CSGLSVGRGEYF; CDR3nt: TGCAGCGGTCTAAGTGTAGGCAGGGGGGAGTATTTT; v_gene: TRBV29-1; d_gene: .; j_gene: TRBJ2-3; abundance: few
CDR3aa: CSASAFVSTDTQYF; CDR3nt: TGCAGTGCTAGCGCCTTTGTAAGCACAGATACGCAGTATTTT; v_gene: TRBV20-1; d_gene: .; j_gene: TRBJ2-3; abundance: .
CDR3aa: CSARDPGSGNTIYF; CDR3nt: TGCAGTGCTAGAGATCCGGGTTCGGGAAACACCATATATTTT; v_gene: TRBV20-1; d_gene: .; j_gene: TRBJ1-3; abundance: .
CDR3aa: CSARYTGGSGGVYNEQFF; CDR3nt: TGCAGTGCTAGATATACAGGAGGGTCGGGAGGAGTCTACAATGAGCAGTTCTTC; v_gene: TRBV20-1; d_gene: TRBD2; j_gene: TRBJ2-1; abundance: .
CDR3aa: CASRQEYGYTF; CDR3nt: TGTGCCAGCCGACAGGAGTATGGCTACACCTTC; v_gene: TRBV12-3/TRBV12-4; d_gene: .; j_gene: TRBJ1-2; abundance: .
CDR3aa: CASSRDPGTTSYNEQFF; CDR3nt: TGTGCCAGCAGCAGGGACCCAGGGACTACCTCATACAATGAGCAGTTCTTC; v_gene: TRBV9; d_gene: TRBD2; j_gene: TRBJ2-1; abundance: many
CDR3aa: CASSLDPNHGYTF; CDR3nt: TGCGCCAGCAGCTTAGATCCTAACCATGGCTACACCTTC; v_gene: TRBV5-1; d_gene: .; j_gene: TRBJ1-2; abundance: .
CDR3aa: CASSRLVNEQFF; CDR3nt: TGTGCCAGCAGTCGGCTAGTCAATGAGCAGTTCTTC; v_gene: TRBV6-2/TRBV6-3; d_gene: .; j_gene: TRBJ2-1; abundance: many
CDR3aa: CASSTRADRGYEAFF; CDR3nt: TGTGCCAGTAGTACGCGAGCGGACCGAGGTTATGAAGCTTTCTTT; v_gene: TRBV19; d_gene: .; j_gene: TRBJ1-1; abundance: .
CDR3aa: CSAHPGGSQETQYF; CDR3nt: TGCAGTGCTCACCCCGGGGGGAGCCAAGAGACCCAGTACTTC; v_gene: TRBV20-1; d_gene: TRBD2; j_gene: TRBJ2-5; abundance: many
CDR3aa: CASSGGVANTGELFF; CDR3nt: TGTGCCAGCAGCGGCGGGGTCGCGAACACCGGGGAGCTGTTTTTT; v_gene: TRBV9; d_gene: .; j_gene: TRBJ2-2; abundance: once
CDR3aa: CASSLGGLAGNEQFF; CDR3nt: TGCGCCAGCAGCTTGGGGGGACTAGCGGGAAATGAGCAGTTCTTC; v_gene: TRBV5-1; d_gene: TRBD2; j_gene: TRBJ2-1; abundance: many
CDR3aa: CASSASLGPETQYF; CDR3nt: TGTGCCAGCAGCGCCTCCCTAGGTCCAGAGACCCAGTACTTC; v_gene: TRBV5-6; d_gene: .; j_gene: TRBJ2-5; abundance: .
CDR3aa: CASSLSRVLTF; CDR3nt: TGCGCCAGCAGCTTGTCGAGAGTTCTGACTTTC; v_gene: TRBV5-1; d_gene: .; j_gene: TRBJ2-6; abundance: .
CDR3aa: CASSLAGLRLHGQFF; CDR3nt: TGTGCCAGCAGCTTAGCGGGACTTCGGCTACACGGGCAGTTCTTC; v_gene: TRBV7-9; d_gene: .; j_gene: TRBJ2-1; abundance: few
CDR3aa: CATGGGPYNEQFF; CDR3nt: TGTGCCACCGGCGGGGGGCCCTACAATGAGCAGTTCTTC; v_gene: TRBV6-5; d_gene: TRBD2; j_gene: TRBJ2-1; abundance: .
CDR3aa: CASRALSQTRVPYNEQFF; CDR3nt: TGCGCCAGCAGAGCGCTATCTCAAACCCGGGTACCATACAATGAGCAGTTCTTC; v_gene: TRBV4-1; d_gene: .; j_gene: TRBJ2-1; abundance: many
CDR3aa: CSAIPGQGYYEQYF; CDR3nt: TGCAGCGCCATACCGGGACAGGGTTATTACGAGCAGTACTTC; v_gene: TRBV29-1; d_gene: TRBD1; j_gene: TRBJ2-7; abundance: many
CDR3aa: CACRSGLAINNEQFF; CDR3nt: TGTGCCTGCAGATCTGGACTAGCGATAAACAATGAGCAGTTCTTC; v_gene: TRBV5-6; d_gene: TRBD2; j_gene: TRBJ2-1; abundance: few
CDR3aa: CASTTGIYGYTF; CDR3nt: TGTGCCAGCACCACAGGAATCTATGGCTACACCTTC; v_gene: TRBV6-5; d_gene: .; j_gene: TRBJ1-2; abundance: many
CDR3aa: CAFTTGLAGPRTQYF; CDR3nt: TGTGCCTTCACCACGGGACTAGCGGGGCCCCGGACCCAGTACTTC; v_gene: TRBV30; d_gene: TRBD2; j_gene: TRBJ2-5; abundance: .
CDR3aa: CASSFDRGTTYEQYF; CDR3nt: TGCGCCAGCAGCTTCGACAGGGGGACCACCTACGAGCAGTACTTC; v_gene: TRBV5-1; d_gene: TRBD1; j_gene: TRBJ2-7; abundance: once
CDR3aa: CSATDGLAGAQAGELFF; CDR3nt: TGCAGTGCCACGGACGGACTAGCGGGAGCCCAGGCCGGGGAGCTGTTTTTT; v_gene: TRBV20-1; d_gene: TRBD2; j_gene: TRBJ2-2; abundance: .
CDR3aa: CASSYWTGGGANEQFF; CDR3nt: TGTGCCAGCAGCTACTGGACTGGCGGGGGGGCAAACGAGCAGTTCTTC; v_gene: TRBV3-1; d_gene: TRBD2; j_gene: TRBJ2-1; abundance: .
CDR3aa: CASSLSSPKGNSPLHF; CDR3nt: TGTGCCAGCAGTTTATCCTCCCCCAAGGGGAATTCACCCCTCCACTTT; v_gene: TRBV27; d_gene: .; j_gene: TRBJ1-6; abundance: .
CDR3aa: CASSEGAEAGSVGYTF; CDR3nt: TGTGCCAGCAGCGAAGGGGCGGAGGCGGGATCCGTTGGCTACACCTTC; v_gene: TRBV6-1; d_gene: .; j_gene: TRBJ1-2; abundance: few
CDR3aa: CASSPNRGGNEKLFF; CDR3nt: TGCGCCAGCAGCCCTAACAGGGGCGGGAATGAAAAACTGTTTTTT; v_gene: TRBV5-1; d_gene: TRBD1; j_gene: TRBJ1-4; abundance: many
CDR3aa: CASSAYVGGETQYF; CDR3nt: TGTGCCAGCAGCGCCTATGTAGGGGGCGAGACCCAGTACTTC; v_gene: TRBV9; d_gene: TRBD1; j_gene: TRBJ2-5; abundance: many
CDR3aa: CSPGLALPDTQYF; CDR3nt: TGCAGCCCGGGACTAGCGTTACCAGATACGCAGTATTTT; v_gene: TRBV20-1; d_gene: TRBD2; j_gene: TRBJ2-3; abundance: few
CDR3aa: CSATSGGSRTDTQYF; CDR3nt: TGCAGTGCTACTAGCGGGGGGTCCCGCACAGATACGCAGTATTTT; v_gene: TRBV20-1; d_gene: TRBD2; j_gene: TRBJ2-3; abundance: .
CDR3aa: CASSRVRQETQYF; CDR3nt: TGCGCCAGCAGCCGGGTCCGGCAAGAGACCCAGTACTTC; v_gene: TRBV5-1; d_gene: .; j_gene: TRBJ2-5; abundance: .
CDR3aa: CASSLIPPDSAGANVLTF; CDR3nt: TGCGCCAGCAGCCTAATCCCGCCAGATTCCGCTGGGGCCAACGTCCTGACTTTC; v_gene: TRBV4-3; d_gene: .; j_gene: TRBJ2-6; abundance: many
CDR3aa: CASSPARIWEQFF; CDR3nt: TGTGCCAGCAGCCCAGCTCGCATTTGGGAGCAGTTCTTC; v_gene: TRBV2; d_gene: .; j_gene: TRBJ2-1; abundance: .
CDR3aa: CASGQIGYNEQFF; CDR3nt: TGTGCCAGCGGACAGATTGGGTACAATGAGCAGTTCTTC; v_gene: TRBV25-1; d_gene: .; j_gene: TRBJ2-1; abundance: .
CDR3aa: CSASARLAGGEQYF; CDR3nt: TGCAGTGCTAGTGCTAGACTAGCGGGAGGCGAGCAGTACTTC; v_gene: TRBV20-1; d_gene: TRBD2; j_gene: TRBJ2-7; abundance: .